This T cell receptor beta chain emerged from a study of blood T cell repertoires in COVID-19. The germline CDR1 and CDR2 sequences are SNHLY and FYNNEI. V lost 9 bases to trimming and J lost 5 bases, with 13 bases between them. The CDR3 covers 12 residues. Here immunoSEQ multiplex PCR was the method, and the copy in TCRdb shows in-frame clones only, minus some. The table includes roughly 300,000 clones, more than 75% detected once. The chain links TRBV2 to TRBJ2-5; D is perhaps TRBD1 (6 bases). This sequence originates from a woman in her forties or fifties with acute or convalescent COVID-19. Sequencing was done on a sample of peripheral blood. The CDR3 bases are TGTGCCAGTACAGGGAGAAGGGAGACCCAGTACTTC. This translates into CASTGRRETQYF.